This TCR beta chain emerged from a study of T cell responses to AZD1222 COVID-19 vaccine. The study, taken as a whole, reports: Repertoire sampling occurred only after the peak T cell response.

V lost 0 bases to trimming and J lost 1 base; unmatched junction nucleotides: 4. Germline V lookup: CDR1 MNHEY, CDR2 SVGEGT. The CDR3 totals 17 residues. Clones were sequenced by immunoSEQ multiplex PCR, and TCRdb holds only the in-frame ones, with some missing. The sample carries approximately 89,000 clones, about 92% recorded once. For this clone: The antigen remains undetermined.

Sequences were derived from peripheral blood, sampled on day 0 of AZD1222 vaccination. The receptor was isolated from an adult in good health. The V call is TRBV6-2 or TRBV6-3, the J call TRBJ1-5, with 9 bases fitting TRBD1. The CDR3 coding sequence is TGTGCCAGCAGTTACTCTGACAGGGGGGGAAGCAATCAGCCCCAGCATTTT. It encodes CASSYSDRGGSNQPQHF.